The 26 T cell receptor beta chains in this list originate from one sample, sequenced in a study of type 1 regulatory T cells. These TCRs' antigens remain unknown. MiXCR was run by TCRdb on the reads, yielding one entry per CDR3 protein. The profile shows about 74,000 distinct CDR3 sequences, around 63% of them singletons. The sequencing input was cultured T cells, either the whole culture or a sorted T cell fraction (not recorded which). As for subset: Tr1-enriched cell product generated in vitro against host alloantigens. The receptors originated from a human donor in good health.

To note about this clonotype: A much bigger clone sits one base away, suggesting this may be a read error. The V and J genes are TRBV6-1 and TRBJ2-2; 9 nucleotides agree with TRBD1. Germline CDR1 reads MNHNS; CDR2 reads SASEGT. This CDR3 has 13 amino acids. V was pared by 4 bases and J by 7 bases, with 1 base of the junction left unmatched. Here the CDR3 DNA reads TGTGCCAGCAGTGGACAGGGGGGCGGGGAGCTGTTTTTT. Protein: CASSGQGGGELFF.

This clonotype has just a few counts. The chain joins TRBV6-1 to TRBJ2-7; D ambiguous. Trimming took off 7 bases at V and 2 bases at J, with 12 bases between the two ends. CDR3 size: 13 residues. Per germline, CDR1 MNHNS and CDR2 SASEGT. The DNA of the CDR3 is TGTGCCAGCACTCCGGCGAGCACCTACGAGCAGTACTTC. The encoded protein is CASTPASTYEQYF.

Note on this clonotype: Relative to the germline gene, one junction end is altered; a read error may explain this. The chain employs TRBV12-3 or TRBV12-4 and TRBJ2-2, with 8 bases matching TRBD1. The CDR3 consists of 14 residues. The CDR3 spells CAGSLQGGAGELFF. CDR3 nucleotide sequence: TGTGCCGGCAGTTTACAGGGGGGAGCCGGGGAGCTGTTTTTT.

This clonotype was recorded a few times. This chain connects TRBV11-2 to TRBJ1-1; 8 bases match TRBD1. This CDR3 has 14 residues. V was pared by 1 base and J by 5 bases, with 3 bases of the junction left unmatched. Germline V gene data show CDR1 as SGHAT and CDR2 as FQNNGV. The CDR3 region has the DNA TGTGCCAGCAGCTTAGGGTGGACAGGGACTGAAGCTTTCTTT. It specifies CASSLGWTGTEAFF.

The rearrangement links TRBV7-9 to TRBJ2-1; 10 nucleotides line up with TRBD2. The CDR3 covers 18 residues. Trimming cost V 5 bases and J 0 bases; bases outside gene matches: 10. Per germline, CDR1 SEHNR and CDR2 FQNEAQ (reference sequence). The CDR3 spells CASSRRLAGSPSYNEQFF. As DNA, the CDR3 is TGTGCCAGCAGCCGCAGACTAGCGGGTAGCCCCTCCTACAATGAGCAGTTCTTC.

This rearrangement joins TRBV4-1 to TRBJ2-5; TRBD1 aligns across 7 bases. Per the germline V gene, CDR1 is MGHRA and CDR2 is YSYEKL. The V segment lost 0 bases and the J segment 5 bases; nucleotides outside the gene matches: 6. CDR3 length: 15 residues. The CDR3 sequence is CASSQDPGGAETQYF. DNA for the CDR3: TGCGCCAGCAGCCAAGACCCAGGGGGTGCTGAGACCCAGTACTTC.

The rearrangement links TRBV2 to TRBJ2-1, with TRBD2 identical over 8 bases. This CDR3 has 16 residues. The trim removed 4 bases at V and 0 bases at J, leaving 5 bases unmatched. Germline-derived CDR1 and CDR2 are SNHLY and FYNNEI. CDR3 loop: CASSARTSGSYNEQFF. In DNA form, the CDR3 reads TGTGCCAGCAGTGCGAGAACTAGCGGCTCCTACAATGAGCAGTTCTTC.

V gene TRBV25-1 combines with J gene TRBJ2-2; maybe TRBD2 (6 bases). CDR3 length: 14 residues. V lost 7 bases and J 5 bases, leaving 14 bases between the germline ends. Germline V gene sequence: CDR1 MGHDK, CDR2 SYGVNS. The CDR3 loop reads CASKDYLGTGELFF. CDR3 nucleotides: TGTGCCAGCAAGGACTACCTCGGGACCGGGGAGCTGTTTTTT. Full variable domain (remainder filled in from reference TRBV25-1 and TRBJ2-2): EADIYQTPRYLVIGTGKKITLECSQTMGHDKMYWYQQDPGMELHLIHYSYGVNSTEKGDLSSESTVSRIRTEHFPLTLESARPSHTSQYLCASKDYLGTGELFFGEGSRLTVL.

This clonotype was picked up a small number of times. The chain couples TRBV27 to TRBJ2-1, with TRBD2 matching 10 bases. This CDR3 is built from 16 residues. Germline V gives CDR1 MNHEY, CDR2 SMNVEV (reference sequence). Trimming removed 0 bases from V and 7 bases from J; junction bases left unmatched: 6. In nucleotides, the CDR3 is TGTGCCAGCAGTTTATCTGGCCTAGCGGGAGTTAATGAGCAGTTCTTC. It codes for CASSLSGLAGVNEQFF.

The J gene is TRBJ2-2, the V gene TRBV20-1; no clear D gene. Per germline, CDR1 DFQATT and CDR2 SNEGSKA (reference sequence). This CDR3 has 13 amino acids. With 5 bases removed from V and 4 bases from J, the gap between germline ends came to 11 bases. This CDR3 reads CSASQLITGELFF. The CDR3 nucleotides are TGCAGTGCTTCCCAGTTGATCACCGGGGAGCTGTTTTTT.

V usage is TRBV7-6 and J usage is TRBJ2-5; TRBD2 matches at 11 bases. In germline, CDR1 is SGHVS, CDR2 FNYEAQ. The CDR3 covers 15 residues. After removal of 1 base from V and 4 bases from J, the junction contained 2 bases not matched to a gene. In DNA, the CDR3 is TGTGCCAGCAGCTTAGTCCTAGCGGGAGGAGAGACCCAGTACTTC. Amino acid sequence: CASSLVLAGGETQYF.

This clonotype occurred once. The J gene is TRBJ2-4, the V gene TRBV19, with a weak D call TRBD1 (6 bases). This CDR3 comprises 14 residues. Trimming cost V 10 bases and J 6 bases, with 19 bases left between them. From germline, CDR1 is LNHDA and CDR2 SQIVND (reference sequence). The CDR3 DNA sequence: TGTGCCACCGGTCCAGGACAGCTACCAAACATTCAGTACTTC. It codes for CATGPGQLPNIQYF. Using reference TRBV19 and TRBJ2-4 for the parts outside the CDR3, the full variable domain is DGGITQSPKYLFRKEGQNVTLSCEQNLNHDAMYWYRQDPGQGLRLIYYSQIVNDFQKGDIAEGYSVSREKKESFPLTVTSAQKNPTAFYLCATGPGQLPNIQYFGAGTRLSVL.

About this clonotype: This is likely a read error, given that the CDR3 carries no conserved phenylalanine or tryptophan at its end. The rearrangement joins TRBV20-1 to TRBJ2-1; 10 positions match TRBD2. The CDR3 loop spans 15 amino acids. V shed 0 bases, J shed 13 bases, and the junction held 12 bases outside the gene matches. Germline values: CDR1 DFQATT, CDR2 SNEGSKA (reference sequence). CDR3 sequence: CSARDLTSGWSGQFS. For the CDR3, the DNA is TGCAGTGCTAGAGATCTGACTAGCGGGTGGTCTGGTCAGTTCTCC.

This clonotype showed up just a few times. The CDR3 loop is CASRTGSISTDTQYF. CDR3 DNA: TGCGCCAGTCGGACAGGATCGATTAGCACAGATACGCAGTATTTT. This chain joins TRBV5-1 and TRBJ2-3, with TRBD1 matching 7 bases. This CDR3 is built from 15 residues. The germline V gene has CDR1 SGHRS and CDR2 YFSETQ. The V segment lost 8 bases and the J segment 0 bases; nucleotides outside the gene matches: 9.

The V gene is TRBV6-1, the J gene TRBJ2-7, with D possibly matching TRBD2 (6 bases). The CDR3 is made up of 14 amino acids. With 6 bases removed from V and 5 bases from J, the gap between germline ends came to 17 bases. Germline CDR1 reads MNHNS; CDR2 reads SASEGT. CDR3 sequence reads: CASRESAGRDEQYF. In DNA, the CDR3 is TGTGCCAGCAGGGAAAGTGCGGGAAGGGACGAGCAGTACTTC.

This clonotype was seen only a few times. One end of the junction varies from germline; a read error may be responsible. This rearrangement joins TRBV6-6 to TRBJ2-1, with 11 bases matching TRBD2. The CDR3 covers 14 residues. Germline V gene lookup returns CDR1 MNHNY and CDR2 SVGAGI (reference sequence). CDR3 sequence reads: CASTGTSGHNEQFF. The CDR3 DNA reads TGTGCTAGCACCGGGACTAGCGGCCACAATGAGCAGTTCTTC.

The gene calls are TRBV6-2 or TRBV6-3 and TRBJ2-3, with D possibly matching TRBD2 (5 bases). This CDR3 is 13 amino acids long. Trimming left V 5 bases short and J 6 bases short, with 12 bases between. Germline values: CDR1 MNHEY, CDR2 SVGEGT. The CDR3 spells CASSGSSWDTQYF. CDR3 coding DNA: TGTGCCAGCAGTGGGAGCAGCTGGGATACGCAGTATTTT.

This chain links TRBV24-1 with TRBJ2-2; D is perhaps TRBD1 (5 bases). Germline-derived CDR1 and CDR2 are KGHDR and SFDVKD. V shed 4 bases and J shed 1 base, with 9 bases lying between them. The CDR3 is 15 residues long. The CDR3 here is CATSEKGWNTGELFF. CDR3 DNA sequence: TGTGCCACCAGTGAGAAGGGGTGGAACACCGGGGAGCTGTTTTTT.

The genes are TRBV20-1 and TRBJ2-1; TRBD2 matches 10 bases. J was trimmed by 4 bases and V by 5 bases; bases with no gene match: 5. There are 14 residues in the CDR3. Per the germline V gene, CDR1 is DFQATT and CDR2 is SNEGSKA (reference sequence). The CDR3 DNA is TGCAGTGCTCACCCGGGACTAGCGTACAATGAGCAGTTCTTC. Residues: CSAHPGLAYNEQFF.

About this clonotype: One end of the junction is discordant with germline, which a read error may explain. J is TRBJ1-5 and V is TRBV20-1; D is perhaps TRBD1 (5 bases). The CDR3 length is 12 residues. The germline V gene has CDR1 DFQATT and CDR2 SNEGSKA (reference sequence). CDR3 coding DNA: TGCAGTGCTAACACGGGTAGACAGCCCCAGCGTTTT. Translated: CSANTGRQPQRF.

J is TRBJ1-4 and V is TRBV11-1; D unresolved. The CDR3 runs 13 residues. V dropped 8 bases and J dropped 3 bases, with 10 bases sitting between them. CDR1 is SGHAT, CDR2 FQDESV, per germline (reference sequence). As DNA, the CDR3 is TGTGCCAGCGCCCGGGGTCCTAATGAAAAACTGTTTTTT. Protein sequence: CASARGPNEKLFF.

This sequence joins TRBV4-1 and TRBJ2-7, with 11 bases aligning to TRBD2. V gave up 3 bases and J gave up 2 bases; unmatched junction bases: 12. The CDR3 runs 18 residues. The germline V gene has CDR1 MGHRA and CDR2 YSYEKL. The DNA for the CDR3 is TGCGCCAGCAGCCATTTTCTGCCACCTAGCGGGGGGCCCTACGAGCAGTACTTC. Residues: CASSHFLPPSGGPYEQYF.

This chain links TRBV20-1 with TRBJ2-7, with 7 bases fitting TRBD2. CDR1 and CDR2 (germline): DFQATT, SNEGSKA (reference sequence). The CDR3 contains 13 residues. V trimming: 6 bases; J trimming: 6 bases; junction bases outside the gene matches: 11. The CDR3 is CSASVAGQVEQYF. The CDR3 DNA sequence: TGCAGTGCCTCCGTAGCGGGTCAGGTCGAGCAGTACTTC.

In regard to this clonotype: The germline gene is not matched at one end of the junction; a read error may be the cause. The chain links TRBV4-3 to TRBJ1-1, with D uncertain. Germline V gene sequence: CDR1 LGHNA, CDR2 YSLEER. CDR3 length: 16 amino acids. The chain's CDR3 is CASSQTLRKGSTEAFF. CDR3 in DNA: TGCGCCAGCAGCCAAACCCTGAGGAAGGGATCGACTGAAGCTTTCTTC.

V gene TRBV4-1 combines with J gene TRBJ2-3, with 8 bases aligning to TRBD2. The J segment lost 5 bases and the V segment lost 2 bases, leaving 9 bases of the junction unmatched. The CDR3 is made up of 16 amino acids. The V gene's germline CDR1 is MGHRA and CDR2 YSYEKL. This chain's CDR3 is CASSQTHGGAGDTQYF. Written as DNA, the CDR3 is TGCGCCAGCAGCCAAACCCACGGGGGGGCCGGAGATACGCAGTATTTT.

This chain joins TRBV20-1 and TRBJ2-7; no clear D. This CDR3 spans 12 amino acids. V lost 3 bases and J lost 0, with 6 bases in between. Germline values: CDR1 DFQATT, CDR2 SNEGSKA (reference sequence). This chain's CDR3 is CSASPDSYEQYF. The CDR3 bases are TGCAGTGCTAGTCCAGACTCCTACGAGCAGTACTTC.